The following is a T cell receptor (beta chain) sequence with its context. Trimming removed 5 bases from V and 1 base from J; junction bases left unmatched: 10. Germline V lookup: CDR1 MGHRA, CDR2 YSYEKL. The length of the CDR3 is 17 residues. The data originate from a study of cytomegalovirus exposure and HLA in healthy donors. PCR primers comprised 60 Vbeta and 13 Jbeta primers. The protocol was immunoSEQ multiplex PCR, while the TCRdb copy is restricted to in-frame clones and leaves out a portion. The sample carries more than 95,000 clones, approximately 79% recorded once. The chain recombines TRBV4-1 with TRBJ2-3, with 9 bases matching TRBD2. Sequences were obtained from PBMCs. The receptor's source is a man aged 55 to 70 in good health and CMV-seropositive. In nucleotides, the CDR3 is TGCGCCAGCAGCTCCCGGCTAGAGCGGGGGGGCACAGATACGCAGTATTTT. Amino acids: CASSSRLERGGTDTQYF.